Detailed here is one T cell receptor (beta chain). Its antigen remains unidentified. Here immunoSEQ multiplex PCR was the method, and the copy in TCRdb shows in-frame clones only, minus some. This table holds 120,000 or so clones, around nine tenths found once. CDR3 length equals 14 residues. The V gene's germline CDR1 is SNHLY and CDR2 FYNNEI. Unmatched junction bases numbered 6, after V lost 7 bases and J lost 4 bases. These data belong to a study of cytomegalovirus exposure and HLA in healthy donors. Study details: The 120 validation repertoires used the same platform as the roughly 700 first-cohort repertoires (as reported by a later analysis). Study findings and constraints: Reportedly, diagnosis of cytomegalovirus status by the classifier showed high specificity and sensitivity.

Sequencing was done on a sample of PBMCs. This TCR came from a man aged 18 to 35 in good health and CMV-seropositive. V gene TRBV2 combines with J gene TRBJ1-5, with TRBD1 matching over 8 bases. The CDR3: CASNGQGQNQPQHF. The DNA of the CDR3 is TGTGCCAGCAACGGACAGGGTCAAAATCAGCCCCAGCATTTT.